This TCR beta chain was observed in a study of CD8+ T cells in alopecia areata (dated by TCRdb to 2016 to 2019). Context from the whole study: The treated patients, all with moderate-to-severe alopecia areata, were enrolled in an open-label pilot trial of oral tofacitinib given at 5 to 10 mg twice daily. In both human patients and the C3H/HeJ mouse model, the study applied high-throughput TCRbeta sequencing to look at T cell clonal expansion in alopecia areata. In treated patients, disease severity was measured using the SALT score, which gives the percentage of scalp surface area affected. Biopsies were taken from tofacitinib-treated patients at baseline and again at 4 and 24 weeks into treatment, and several of those patients also had a later scalp biopsy. Clonality in the scalp was compared among normal scalp (n=4), patchy alopecia areata scalp (n=8), and alopecia totalis/universalis scalp (n=8). TCRbeta CDR3 regions were amplified by immunoSEQ multiplex PCR using 35 Vbeta forward and 13 Jbeta reverse primers. Patients received tofacitinib for 6 to 18 months and were then followed off drug for 6 months to check for delayed response and recurrence. On the human side, TCRbeta sequencing was run on scalp tissue and on sorted CD4+ and CD8+ peripheral blood T cells from healthy controls and from alopecia areata patients with either patchy or totalis/universalis disease. RNA came from the PAXgene miRNA kit for fixed scalp, the miRNeasy kit for PBMCs, and the RNeasy kit for mouse skin.

Library preparation used the immunoSEQ multiplex PCR assay. RNA was extracted from all samples and reverse transcribed into cDNA, which served as template for TCR sequencing. SuperScript III was used to make first-strand cDNA, primed with a 2:1 mix of oligo-dT and random hexamers. A synthetic immune receptor repertoire was used to measure amplification bias, and any remaining bias was corrected computationally. In the source study's methods: Raw reads were preprocessed for error removal, and CDR3 was defined according to IMGT conventions as running from the conserved cysteine to phenylalanine. Clonality was computed as 1 minus the Shannon entropy, with the entropy normalized by log2 of the number of productive unique TCRs. CD4 or CD8 identity of scalp clones was inferred by cross-referencing scalp TCRbeta sequences with sorted blood CD4 and CD8 repertoires. What TCRdb holds here is the immuneACCESS table cut down to in-frame rearrangements. Part of the clones is not present; checked against another copy, under half of the missing clones reflect an unresolved V gene, and the others are unexplained. V and J calls and clone size are as listed in that table; D and trimming were resolved from the DNA. For this sample the table gives 120,000 to 150,000 clones, of which about 88% were detected only once. The biggest ten clones account for less than 15% of the sample.

This clone turned up a few times. The specificity of this receptor is unknown. One base away there is no much larger clone; base qualities are not given. General findings and caveats noted by the study authors: Many expanded lesional clones were found to persist in scalp and blood during tofacitinib treatment, and relapse after treatment cessation may be partly explained by this persistence. Lesional scalp, especially in alopecia totalis/universalis, showed higher clonality and more expanded CD8+ clones than normal scalp, suggesting antigenic drive. Compared with mice, TCR sequences shared between patients were less clear, possibly partly because of HLA diversity across the patient population. Unlike mouse skin, where gammadelta T cells dominate, normal human skin contains resident alphabeta T cells that get sequenced too, which complicates analysis of the scalp TCR repertoire. Tofacitinib significantly lowered scalp clonality and the number of expanded CD8+ clones among the top 100 scalp clones. The treated cohort was small, with a single nonresponder, so links between baseline CD8+ expansion and response need larger studies.

This sample's time point label indicates: four to five weeks on oral tofacitinib. The sample's treatment or condition label is to be understood as: oral pan-JAK inhibitor, 5-10 mg twice daily. Lesional scalp punch biopsies and peripheral blood were collected from alopecia areata patients. After PBMCs were isolated by density centrifugation and stained for CD3, CD4 and CD8, a FACSAria was used to sort CD4+ and CD8+ T cells. CDR1 and CDR2 are drawn from the germline V gene: SQVTM, ANQGSEA. The junction carries 11 bases between V and J, which are trimmed by 3 bases and 2 bases respectively. Counted from cysteine to phenylalanine, this CDR3 has 13 amino acids. Only the CDR3 region is kept as DNA, spanning 39 bases read in frame from base 1.

In this chain, TRBV29-1 is recombined with TRBJ2-7; confidence is insufficient to name the D gene. The TCR originated in a human donor with alopecia areata. The sequences come from CD8+ T cells sorted from blood, collected at week 4, from a patient treated with tofacitinib. The DNA reads as follows: TGCAGCGTTGAGGGCAGAAGTCCCTACGAGCAGTACTTC. It specifies CSVEGRSPYEQYF.